This section outlines one T cell receptor (beta chain) sequence together with its context. The antigen is undetermined. V dropped 1 base and J dropped 1; count of bases not matched to a gene: 4. Germline CDR1 and CDR2: MGHDK and SYGVNS. The CDR3 is made up of 16 amino acids. The data are from a study of T cell responses to AZD1222 COVID-19 vaccine. Clones were sequenced by immunoSEQ multiplex PCR, and TCRdb holds only the in-frame ones, with some missing. The sample contains about 150,000 clones, 80% to 95% of which appear only once. Study-level points and caveats: Once two AZD1222 doses were given, Spike-specific TCR breadth and depth went up. Repertoire sampling happened only post peak T cell response. Only a handful of individuals given AZD1222 were seropositive at baseline. Donors were mostly white British, more females; clonal diversity possibly underestimated.

The chain joins TRBV25-1 to TRBJ2-3; 8 bases match TRBD2. The sample was peripheral blood, taken 28 days after the second AZD1222 dose. This sequence originates from an adult who received the AZD1222 COVID-19 vaccine. The CDR3 loop is CASSEFGSGGTDTQYF. DNA for the CDR3: TGTGCCAGCAGTGAATTTGGTAGCGGGGGCACAGATACGCAGTATTTT.